This T cell receptor (beta chain) was observed in a study of blood T cell repertoires in COVID-19. TCRdb's table, derived via immunoSEQ multiplex PCR, lists solely in-frame clones and lacks some. The table has 65,000 to 95,000 clones, under 80% seen once. This CDR3 is built from 15 residues. J was trimmed by 3 bases and V by 4 bases; bases with no gene match: 7. The germline V gene encodes CDR1 SGHRS and CDR2 YFSETQ. The clonotype comes from a human donor in a cohort sampled during active COVID-19. The material sequenced was peripheral blood. The rearrangement joins TRBV5-1 to TRBJ2-1, with 7 bases lining up with TRBD2. The CDR3 DNA reads TGCGCCAGCAGCCCATCTAGCGGTAACTACAATGAGCAGTTCTTC. It specifies CASSPSSGNYNEQFF.